Each of the 8 T cell receptor beta chains below was sequenced from the same sample in a study of OX40 agonist ivuxolimab in advanced cancers. Sequencing used immunoSEQ multiplex PCR; TCRdb keeps in-frame clones, though not all of them. In the table there are 86,000 or so clones, roughly 92% of which are singletons. The source material was CD4+ or CD8+ T cells sorted from blood, sampled in a trial of the OX40 agonist ivuxolimab. These receptor sequences come from an adult with an advanced solid tumor such as melanoma, head and neck, liver or kidney cancer.

The rearrangement links TRBV2 to TRBJ2-5; D might be TRBD1 or TRBD2, each matching 5 bases. Germline CDR1 SNHLY, CDR2 FYNNEI. Trimming removed 6 bases at V and 5 bases at J, with 13 bases between. This CDR3 spans 13 amino acids. The CDR3 coding sequence is TGTGCCAGCAGGGGCGCGTGGGGGGAGACCCAGTACTTC. Amino acids: CASRGAWGETQYF. The full variable domain, with the rest looked up from reference TRBV2 and TRBJ2-5, is EPEVTQTPSHQVTQMGQEVILRCVPISNHLYFYWYRQILGQKVEFLVSFYNNEISEKSEIFDDQFSVERPDGSNFTLKIRSTKLEDSAMYFCASRGAWGETQYFGPGTRLLVL.

The chain is built from TRBV5-4 and TRBJ1-2; D may be TRBD1 (5 bases). V lost 0 bases to trimming and J lost 5 bases, with 17 bases between them. The CDR3 consists of 16 residues. CDR1 is SGHNT and CDR2 is YYREEE in the germline V gene (reference sequence). The CDR3 DNA sequence: TGTGCCAGCAGCTTGGGCTCCCGGGGGGGAACTTATGGCTACACCTTC. Protein product: CASSLGSRGGTYGYTF.

This clone showed up just once. The V and J genes are TRBV6-6 and TRBJ2-7; possible D gene TRBD1, 6 bases. Germline CDR1 is MNHNY and CDR2 is SVGAGI (reference sequence). V lost 10 bases and J 1 base, leaving 14 bases between the germline ends. This CDR3 comprises 13 residues. The CDR3: CATTGPLSYEQYF. The CDR3 nucleotides read TGTGCCACGACAGGTCCATTGTCCTACGAGCAGTACTTC.

This rearrangement joins TRBV19 to TRBJ1-3; possible D gene TRBD1, 5 bases. CDR1 LNHDA and CDR2 SQIVND come from the germline V gene (reference sequence). The CDR3 loop spans 17 amino acids. The V and J ends lost 2 bases and 1 base respectively, with 15 bases between them. This chain's CDR3 is CASSIRGPPESGNTIYF. CDR3 nucleotides: TGTGCCAGTAGTATAAGGGGACCGCCAGAATCTGGAAACACCATATATTTT. Full variable domain (outside the CDR3, taken from reference TRBV19 and TRBJ1-3): DGGITQSPKYLFRKEGQNVTLSCEQNLNHDAMYWYRQDPGQGLRLIYYSQIVNDFQKGDIAEGYSVSREKKESFPLTVTSAQKNPTAFYLCASSIRGPPESGNTIYFGEGSWLTVV.

The V gene is TRBV25-1, the J gene TRBJ1-1; no definite D call. Germline V gives CDR1 MGHDK, CDR2 SYGVNS. The CDR3 consists of 15 residues. Trimming left V 4 bases short and J 1 base short, with 13 bases between. This CDR3 reads CASSGPVHTNTEAFF. DNA of the CDR3: TGTGCCAGCAGTGGGCCTGTTCATACGAACACTGAAGCTTTCTTT.

The V call is TRBV7-9, the J call TRBJ2-2, with D tentatively TRBD1 (6 bases). CDR3 length equals 17 residues. The germline V and J ends were trimmed by 3 bases and 0 bases, with 14 bases remaining between them. The germline V gene has CDR1 SEHNR and CDR2 FQNEAQ (reference sequence). CDR3 region: CASSFRPRGPNTGELFF. Written as DNA, the CDR3 is TGTGCCAGCAGCTTCAGACCCAGGGGTCCGAACACCGGGGAGCTGTTTTTT.

V is TRBV28 and J is TRBJ2-1, with D perhaps matching TRBD2 (5 bases). CDR1 and CDR2 from the germline V gene are MDHEN and SYDVKM. V lost 3 bases and J lost 4, with 13 bases in between. This CDR3 is 15 amino acids long. The CDR3 here is CASSLGGPIYNEQFF. In DNA, the CDR3 is TGTGCCAGCAGTTTGGGCGGGCCGATATACAATGAGCAGTTCTTC.

This chain joins TRBV7-2 and TRBJ1-1; D is undetermined. CDR1 SGHTA and CDR2 FQGNSA come from the germline V gene. CDR3 length: 12 amino acids. With 2 bases removed from V and 5 bases from J, the gap between germline ends came to 6 bases. The CDR3: CASSLRRTEAFF. CDR3 sequence (DNA): TGTGCCAGCAGCTTACGAAGGACTGAAGCTTTCTTT.